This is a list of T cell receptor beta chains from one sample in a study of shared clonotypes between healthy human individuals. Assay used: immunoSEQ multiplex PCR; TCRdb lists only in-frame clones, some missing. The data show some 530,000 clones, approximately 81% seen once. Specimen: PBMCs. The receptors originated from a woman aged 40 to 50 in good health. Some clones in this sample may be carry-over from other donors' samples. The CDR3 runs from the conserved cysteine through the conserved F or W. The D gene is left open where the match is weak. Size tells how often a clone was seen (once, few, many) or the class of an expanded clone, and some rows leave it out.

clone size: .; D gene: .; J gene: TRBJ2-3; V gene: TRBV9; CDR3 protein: CASSVGSSASTDTQYF; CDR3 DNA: TGTGCCAGCAGCGTAGGTTCCAGCGCATCCACAGATACGCAGTATTTT
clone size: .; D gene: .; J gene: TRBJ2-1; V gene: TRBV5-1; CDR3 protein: CASSSKGGSSSYNEQFF; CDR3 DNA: TGCGCCAGCAGCTCCAAAGGCGGCTCTAGCTCCTACAATGAGCAGTTCTTC
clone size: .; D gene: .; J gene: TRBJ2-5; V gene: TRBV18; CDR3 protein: CASSPTAAGHETQYF; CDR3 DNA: TGTGCCAGCTCACCTACTGCGGCAGGGCACGAGACCCAGTACTTC
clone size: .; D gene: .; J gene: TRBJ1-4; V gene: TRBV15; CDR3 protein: CATSRDRAQGEKLFF; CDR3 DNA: TGTGCCACCAGCAGAGACCGGGCCCAAGGGGAAAAACTGTTTTTT
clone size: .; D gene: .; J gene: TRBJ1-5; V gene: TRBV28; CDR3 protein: CASSFEPDQPQHF; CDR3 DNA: TGTGCCAGCAGTTTCGAACCTGATCAGCCCCAGCATTTT
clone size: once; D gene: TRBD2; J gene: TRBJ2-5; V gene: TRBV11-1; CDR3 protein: CASSLGAGVFEETQYF; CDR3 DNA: TGTGCCAGCAGCTTAGGAGCGGGAGTATTTGAAGAGACCCAGTACTTC
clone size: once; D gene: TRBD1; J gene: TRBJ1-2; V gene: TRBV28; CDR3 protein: CASSSLGRGLNYGYTF; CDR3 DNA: TGTGCCAGCAGTAGTTTGGGGAGGGGGCTAAACTATGGCTACACCTTC
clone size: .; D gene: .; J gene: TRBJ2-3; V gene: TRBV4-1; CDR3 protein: CASSPSGRTDTQYF; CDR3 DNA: TGCGCCAGCAGCCCAAGCGGCCGCACAGATACGCAGTATTTT
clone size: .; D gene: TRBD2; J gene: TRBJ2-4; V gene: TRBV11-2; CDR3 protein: CASGLAGPSNIQYF; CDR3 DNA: TGTGCCAGCGGGTTAGCGGGACCTTCAAACATTCAGTACTTC
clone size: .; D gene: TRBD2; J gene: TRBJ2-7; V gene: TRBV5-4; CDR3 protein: CASSFPLLAGGPHEQYF; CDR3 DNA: TGTGCCAGCAGCTTCCCTCTTTTAGCGGGAGGGCCCCACGAGCAGTACTTC
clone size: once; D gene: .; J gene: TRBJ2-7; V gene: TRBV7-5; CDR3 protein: CVRSSGLAGVFEQYF; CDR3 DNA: TGTGTCAGAAGCTCGGGACTAGCGGGAGTATTCGAGCAGTACTTC
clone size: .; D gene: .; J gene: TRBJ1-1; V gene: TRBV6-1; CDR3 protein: CASSESINTEAFF; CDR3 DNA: TGTGCCAGCAGTGAGTCCATTAACACTGAAGCTTTCTTT
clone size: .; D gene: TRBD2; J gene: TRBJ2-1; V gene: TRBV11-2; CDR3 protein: CASSSSLASSYNEQFF; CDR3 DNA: TGTGCCAGCAGCTCATCACTAGCGAGCTCCTACAATGAGCAGTTCTTC
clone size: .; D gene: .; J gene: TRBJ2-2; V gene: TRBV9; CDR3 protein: CASSVNTGELFF; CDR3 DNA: TGTGCCAGCAGCGTTAACACCGGGGAGCTGTTTTTT
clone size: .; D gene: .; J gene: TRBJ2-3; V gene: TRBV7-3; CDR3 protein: CASSLRRSGTDTQYF; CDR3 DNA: TGTGCCAGCAGCTTAAGGCGGAGTGGCACAGATACGCAGTATTTT
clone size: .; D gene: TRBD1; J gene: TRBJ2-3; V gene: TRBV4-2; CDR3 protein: CASSQDQRGQGGTDTQYF; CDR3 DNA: TGTGCCAGCAGCCAAGATCAACGGGGACAGGGAGGCACAGATACGCAGTATTTT
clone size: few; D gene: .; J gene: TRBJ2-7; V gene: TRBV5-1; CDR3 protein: CASSLVGHAFYEQYF; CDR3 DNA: TGCGCCAGCAGCTTGGTGGGTCATGCGTTTTACGAGCAGTACTTC